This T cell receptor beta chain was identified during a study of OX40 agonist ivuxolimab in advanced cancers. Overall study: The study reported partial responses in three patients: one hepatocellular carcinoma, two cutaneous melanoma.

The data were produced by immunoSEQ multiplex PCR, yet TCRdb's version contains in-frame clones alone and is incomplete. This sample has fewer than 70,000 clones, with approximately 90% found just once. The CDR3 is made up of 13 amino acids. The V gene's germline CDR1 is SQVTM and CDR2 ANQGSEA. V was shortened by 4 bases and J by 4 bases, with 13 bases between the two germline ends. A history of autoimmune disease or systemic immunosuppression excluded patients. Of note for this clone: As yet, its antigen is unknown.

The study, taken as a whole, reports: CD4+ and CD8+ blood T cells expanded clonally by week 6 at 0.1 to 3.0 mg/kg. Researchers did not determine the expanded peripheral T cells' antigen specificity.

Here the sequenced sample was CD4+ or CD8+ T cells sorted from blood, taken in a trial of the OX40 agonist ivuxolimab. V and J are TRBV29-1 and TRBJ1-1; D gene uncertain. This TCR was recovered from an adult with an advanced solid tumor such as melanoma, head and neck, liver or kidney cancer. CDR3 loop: CSVVDGRITEAFF. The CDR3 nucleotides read TGCAGCGTTGTGGACGGGCGGATCACTGAAGCTTTCTTT.